The 24 T cell receptor beta chains given below trace back to one sample, sequenced in a study of T cells in Graves' hyperthyroidism and ophthalmopathy. RNA transcripts were the template for amplifying TCR beta CDR3 regions. First-round RT-PCR of the TCR CDR3 relied on the HTBI primer set. MiXCR, applied by TCRdb to the multiplex PCR reads, yields one record per CDR3 protein. This sample has about 160,000 distinct CDR3 sequences, with 8% to 9.5% found just once. Sequenced: blood. These TCRs come from a woman aged 18-29 years with Graves' hyperthyroidism that later progressed to Graves' ophthalmopathy.

Only a few counts were recorded for this clonotype. The genes are TRBV27 and TRBJ2-7, with 12 bases identical to TRBD1. The CDR3 contains 16 residues. J was trimmed by 5 bases and V by 4 bases; bases with no gene match: 9. Germline CDR1 reads MNHEY; CDR2 reads SMNVEV (reference sequence). As DNA, the CDR3 is TGTGCCAGCAGTTCTGCCTTCGGGACAGGGGGCGACGAGCAGTACTTC. Translating it yields CASSSAFGTGGDEQYF.

This clonotype has at least ten counts. The genes are TRBV4-2 and TRBJ1-5, with D possibly TRBD1 on 5 matching bases. Germline V CDR1 and CDR2: LGHNA, YNFKEQ. V was pared by 4 bases and J by 5 bases, with 18 bases between. CDR3 length equals 16 residues. Here the CDR3 reads CASSLTRVLGDQPQHF. The CDR3 DNA reads TGTGCCAGCAGCCTTACCCGGGTCCTAGGGGATCAGCCCCAGCATTTT.

This clonotype was detected ten times or more. This sequence joins TRBV6-1 and TRBJ2-3; 11 bases are a match to TRBD2. V shed 8 bases, J shed 2 bases, and the junction held 6 bases outside the gene matches. The germline V gene encodes CDR1 MNHNS and CDR2 SASEGT. The CDR3 is 15 amino acids. In DNA form, the CDR3 reads TGTGCCAGCGCGAGACTAGCGGGGTTCACAGATACGCAGTATTTT. Protein: CASARLAGFTDTQYF.

Details on this clonotype: The junction and the germline gene differ at one end; a read error may be behind it. The chain recombines TRBV6-4 with TRBJ1-1; 9 bases align to TRBD1. CDR1 is MRHNA and CDR2 is SNTAGT in the germline V gene. CDR3 length equals 14 residues. CDR3 protein: CASRRDRVNTQAFF. The CDR3 DNA reads as TGTGCCAGCAGGCGGGACAGGGTAAACACTCAAGCTTTCTTT.

This clonotype was counted many times. J is TRBJ1-1 and V is TRBV3-1, with D possibly being TRBD1 (6 bases). Germline V gives CDR1 LGHDT, CDR2 YNNKEL (reference sequence). With 4 bases removed from V and 8 bases from J, the gap between germline ends came to 14 bases. There are 13 residues in the CDR3. The CDR3 DNA reads TGTGCCAGCAGCCGAAACTCCGGGACAGAAGCTTTCTTT. As protein: CASSRNSGTEAFF.

This clonotype was detected ten times or more. The chain carries TRBV11-2 and TRBJ2-2; D gene ambiguous. CDR1 is SGHAT and CDR2 is FQNNGV in the germline V gene. CDR3 length equals 14 residues. V was shortened by 0 bases and J by 6 bases, with 8 bases between the two germline ends. The DNA for the CDR3 is TGTGCCAGCAGCTTAGAGCCCGCGGCCGGGGAGCTGTTTTTT. Amino acid sequence: CASSLEPAAGELFF. Together with reference TRBV11-2 and TRBJ2-2, the CDR3 gives the full variable domain: EAGVAQSPRYKIIEKRQSVAFWCNPISGHATLYWYQQILGQGPKLLIQFQNNGVVDDSQLPKDRFSAERLKGVDSTLKIQPAKLEDSAVYLCASSLEPAAGELFFGEGSRLTVL.

This clonotype was counted at least ten times. The rearrangement joins TRBV25-1 to TRBJ1-2, with D perhaps matching TRBD1 (6 bases). V shed 5 bases and J shed 3 bases, with 7 bases lying between them. Germline loops: CDR1 MGHDK, CDR2 SYGVNS. There are 12 residues in the CDR3. DNA for the CDR3: TGTGCCAGCAGTAGGACAGACTATGGCTACACCTTC. This codes for CASSRTDYGYTF.

This clonotype was picked up many times. The chain uses TRBV6-1 and TRBJ1-2; D is uncertain. V lost 4 bases, J lost 6 bases, and 15 bases lay in between. Per the germline V gene, CDR1 is MNHNS and CDR2 is SASEGT. CDR3 length equals 14 residues. The CDR3 protein is CASSGLDGIDGYTF. The CDR3 DNA reads TGTGCCAGCAGTGGGCTGGACGGTATTGATGGCTACACCTTC.

This clonotype was picked up many times. The CDR3 is CATGGASGRGLASYNEQFF. The CDR3 bases are TGTGCCACCGGGGGTGCTAGCGGGAGAGGACTGGCCTCCTACAATGAGCAGTTCTTC. This rearrangement joins TRBV24-1 to TRBJ2-1, with TRBD2 matching 10 bases. J lost 0 bases, V lost 9 bases, and 16 bases had no gene match. Per germline, CDR1 KGHDR and CDR2 SFDVKD. The CDR3 length is 19 residues.

This clonotype was picked up many times. V usage is TRBV12-5 and J usage is TRBJ2-2; either TRBD1 or TRBD2 may fit D (7 bases each). The CDR3 consists of 17 residues. The V gene lost 3 bases and the J gene lost 0 bases, with 14 bases spanning the gap. CDR1 is LGHNT, CDR2 FRNRAP, per germline. The CDR3, as DNA: TGTGCTAGTGGTTTCCTCAGGGGGGGAGCGAACACCGGGGAGCTGTTTTTT. This gives the protein CASGFLRGGANTGELFF.

This clonotype was observed at least ten times. This chain links TRBV12-3 or TRBV12-4 with TRBJ2-1; 13 nucleotides line up with TRBD2. V lost 6 bases and J lost 2; bases outside the gene matches: 13. The CDR3 totals 19 residues. In DNA, the CDR3 is TGTGCCAGCAGCTTAATACCGGGACTAGCGGGGTATACCTACAATGAGCAGTTCTTC. This encodes CASSLIPGLAGYTYNEQFF.

In this sample, this clonotype turned up many times. The chain employs TRBV30 and TRBJ1-1; 7 nucleotides align to TRBD1. Trimming at V came to 2 bases and at J to 1 base, leaving 4 bases not matched to a gene. CDR3 length: 14 amino acids. Germline lookup yields CDR1 GTSNPN and CDR2 SVGIG (reference sequence). The CDR3 coding sequence is TGTGCCTGGAGTAGGGGACAGTCGAACACTGAAGCTTTCTTT. Its translation is CAWSRGQSNTEAFF.

This clonotype was recorded at least ten times. The rearrangement uses TRBV30 and TRBJ2-5, with TRBD2 identical over 9 bases. Germline V gene data show CDR1 as GTSNPN and CDR2 as SVGIG (reference sequence). The CDR3 is 15 residues long. The trim removed 2 bases at V and 2 bases at J, leaving 6 bases unmatched. This CDR3 reads CAWSYPSGVQETQYF. The CDR3 coding sequence is TGTGCCTGGAGTTACCCTAGCGGGGTACAAGAGACCCAGTACTTC.

The chain has TRBV7-9 and TRBJ2-1; D tentatively fits TRBD1 or TRBD2 (7 bases each). The J call is in doubt because the DNA end fits TRBJ2-7 better. This CDR3 is 15 amino acids long. CDR1 is SEHNR and CDR2 is FQNEAQ in the germline V gene (reference sequence). This CDR3 reads CASSFIQGGDNEQYF. CDR3 nucleotides: TGTGCCAGCAGCTTTATCCAGGGGGGGGACAATGAGCAGTACTTC.

At least ten counts were recorded for this clonotype. The rearrangement uses TRBV6-2 or TRBV6-3 and TRBJ2-3; D is unclear. Germline CDR1 and CDR2: MNHEY and SVGEGT. V dropped 5 bases and J dropped 0 bases, with 15 bases sitting between them. The CDR3 totals 16 residues. The CDR3, as DNA: TGTGCCAGCAGTCCCAGCCCCCTGACTAGCACAGATACGCAGTATTTT. Amino acids: CASSPSPLTSTDTQYF.

This clonotype was counted at least ten times. The chain joins TRBV20-1 to TRBJ2-7; unclear D gene. V shed 3 bases and J shed 0 bases, with 9 bases lying between them. The CDR3 runs 13 residues. Per germline, CDR1 DFQATT and CDR2 SNEGSKA (reference sequence). CDR3 region: CSASGRASYEQYF. CDR3 DNA sequence: TGCAGTGCTAGTGGTCGGGCCTCCTACGAGCAGTACTTC.

Notes on this clonotype: One end of the junction does not line up with germline, which may come from a read error. V and J are TRBV24-1 and TRBJ1-6; D not resolved. This CDR3 has 17 amino acids. CDR1 and CDR2 from the germline V gene are KGHDR and SFDVKD. CDR3 coding DNA: TGTGCCACCAGAACCCCGGGATGGGGATCCTATAATTCACCCCTCCGCTTT. It specifies CATRTPGWGSYNSPLRF.

This chain joins TRBV9 and TRBJ2-6; maybe TRBD1 (6 bases). CDR1 is SGDLS and CDR2 is YYNGEE in the germline V gene. The V end lost 0 bases, the J end lost 2 bases, and 15 bases lay between the germline ends. The CDR3 contains 18 residues. Here the CDR3 DNA reads TGTGCCAGCAGCGTAGCGGGTGTAGGGGGTACTGGGGCCAACGTCCTGACTTTC. This gives the protein CASSVAGVGGTGANVLTF.

A word on this clonotype: This clone may be a read error of a much larger clone one base away. The J gene is TRBJ2-7, the V gene TRBV3-1; 7 nucleotides line up with TRBD1. The CDR3 contains 15 residues. From germline, CDR1 is LGHDT and CDR2 YNNKEL (reference sequence). CDR3 bases: TGTGCCAGCAGCCGTAGGGGACAGTCCTCCTACGAGCGGTACTTC. Encoded protein: CASSRRGQSSYERYF.

Details on this clonotype: A read error may account for a junction end that differs from germline. V usage is TRBV3-1 and J usage is TRBJ1-5; tentatively, D is TRBD1 (5 bases). The germline CDR1 and CDR2 sequences are LGHDT and YNNKEL (reference sequence). The CDR3 covers 14 residues. The CDR3 is CTSSQGTSNQPQHF. DNA of the CDR3: TGTACCAGCAGCCAAGGGACTAGCAATCAGCCCCAGCATTTT. Based on the CDR3 plus reference TRBV3-1 and TRBJ1-5, the full variable domain is DTAVSQTPKYLVTQMGNDKSIKCEQNLGHDTMYWYKQDSKKFLKIMFSYNNKELIINETVPNRFSPKSPDKAHLNLHINSLELGDSAVYFCTSSQGTSNQPQHFGDGTRLSIL.

V gene TRBV20-1 combines with J gene TRBJ1-3; D perhaps matches TRBD1 (6 bases). This CDR3 region has 13 residues. The V end lost 6 bases, the J end lost 4 bases, and 13 bases lay between the germline ends. Germline values: CDR1 DFQATT, CDR2 SNEGSKA (reference sequence). The CDR3 spells CSATGTLGNTIYF. The CDR3 DNA is TGCAGTGCCACCGGGACACTCGGAAACACCATATATTTT.

This clonotype occurred many times. The chain couples TRBV2 to TRBJ1-1; D call uncertain. Looked up from germline, CDR1 is SNHLY and CDR2 is FYNNEI. The length of the CDR3 is 13 residues. The V gene lost 2 bases and the J gene lost 1 base, with 5 bases spanning the gap. CDR3 loop: CASSEYTNTEAFF. The CDR3 nucleotides read TGTGCCAGCAGTGAATACACGAACACTGAAGCTTTCTTT. The complete variable domain, with remaining parts taken from reference TRBV2 and TRBJ1-1, reads EPEVTQTPSHQVTQMGQEVILRCVPISNHLYFYWYRQILGQKVEFLVSFYNNEISEKSEIFDDQFSVERPDGSNFTLKIRSTKLEDSAMYFCASSEYTNTEAFFGQGTRLTVV.

This clonotype was counted ten times or more. The V call is TRBV9, the J call TRBJ2-5; 10 bases map to TRBD1. The CDR3 covers 19 residues. The J segment lost 2 bases and the V segment lost 0 bases, leaving 13 bases of the junction unmatched. The V gene's germline CDR1 is SGDLS and CDR2 YYNGEE. The CDR3 DNA sequence: TGTGCCAGCAGCGTAGGTGAGACAGGGGGCGCATCGGGACAAGAGACCCAGTACTTC. This gives the protein CASSVGETGGASGQETQYF.

This clonotype was recorded at least ten times. The J gene is TRBJ2-4, the V gene TRBV5-6; D is unclear. The V end was cut by 3 bases, the J end by 0 bases, with 10 bases between. Per the germline V gene, CDR1 is SGHDT and CDR2 is YYEEEE. The CDR3 has 15 residues. CDR3 nucleotide sequence: TGTGCCAGCAGCTCCCTACATTTAGCCAAAAACATTCAGTACTTC. Translation: CASSSLHLAKNIQYF.